Listed here is a single TCR beta chain. Clones were read by immunoSEQ multiplex PCR, and TCRdb kept only the in-frame ones, dropping some. In the table there are roughly 1,100,000 clones, around four fifths of which are singletons. This entry is derived from a study of shared clonotypes between healthy human individuals. Unmatched junction bases numbered 5, after V lost 6 bases and J lost 4 bases. Per germline, CDR1 MNHEY and CDR2 SVGAGI. The CDR3 runs to 15 residues. The chain joins TRBV6-5 to TRBJ2-1; 11 nucleotides align to TRBD2. Sequenced input: memory CD4+ T cells sorted from blood. Specified subset: CD45RA-negative fraction. This TCR came from a man aged 18 to 30 in good health. The CDR3 DNA reads TGTGCCAGCAGCACCGGGACTAGCGGTTACAATGAGCAGTTCTTC. Its protein product is CASSTGTSGYNEQFF.